This record covers a single T cell receptor beta chain. The CDR3 is 13 residues long. The germline V gene has CDR1 MGHRA and CDR2 YSYEKL. V was clipped by 4 bases and J by 9 bases, with 13 bases between them. Naive-designated CD8 cells lacked CD45RO, were positively enriched for CCR7, and omitted terminally differentiated effector memory CD45RA+ cells. This sample was included in a study of shared clonotypes between healthy human individuals. Profiled with immunoSEQ multiplex PCR; TCRdb holds only in-frame clones, not every one. The table shows 2 million to 2.5 million clones, with about 92% occurring only once.

Sequencing was carried out using naive CD8+ T cells from PBMCs. The J gene is TRBJ2-1, the V gene TRBV4-1; D is ambiguous. This receptor was obtained from a man aged 18 to 29 in good health. Some clones in this sample may be carry-over from other donors' samples. The CDR3 DNA sequence: TGCGCCAGCAGCCCCCGGAGTGGGGTTGAGCAGTTCTTC. Protein product: CASSPRSGVEQFF.